This T cell receptor (beta chain) came from a study of cytomegalovirus exposure and HLA in healthy donors (dated by TCRdb to 2017 to 2019). Describing the broader study: According to a later analysis, one platform produced both the 110 or so validation repertoires and the 620 or so repertoires of the first cohort. The study was designed to test whether signatures of past pathogen exposure could be identified by cataloging public T cell receptors. In addition to the first cohort of 650 to 750 subjects, a separate validation cohort of 130 or so different subjects was used. High-throughput TCR immunosequencing, statistical association of individual TCRs with disease status, and machine learning were combined to predict cytomegalovirus infection status.

The study at large found these results: Across donors, most TCR sequences were observed very rarely, whereas some public TCRs were present in many individuals. According to the authors, the approach could potentially be generalized to other disease states and immunological phenotypes. The study gave a list of about 160 TCR beta chains associated with cytomegalovirus. In a later analysis, TCRs clustered in the first cohort were found to also tend to co-occur in the roughly 120 validation repertoires, with approximately 95% of cluster scores above 0. The classifier was reported to diagnose cytomegalovirus status with high specificity and sensitivity in both the original and validation cohorts. A later analysis had no HLA typing for the validation cohort, so co-occurrence there was scored across all 110 or so repertoires. In vitro tests confirmed that three of the cytomegalovirus-associated TCR beta chains recognize cytomegalovirus antigens.

Turning to this clone: The target of this receptor is not known. Base qualities are not recorded, but no much larger clone differs from it by a single base.

The donors belonged to the validation cohort of about 130 subjects, which was separate from the approximately 700-subject first cohort. The V and J ends are trimmed by 4 bases and 1 base, leaving 7 bases between them. From the cysteine through the phenylalanine, the CDR3 covers 13 amino acids. Just the 39-base CDR3 DNA is kept, in frame starting at base 1. As encoded in the germline V gene (reference sequence), CDR1 is LNHDA while CDR2 is SQIVND. The method behind the library was the immunoSEQ multiplex PCR assay. The published analysis was carried out like this. To diagnose cytomegalovirus status from the catalog of TCR beta chain sequences, a statistical classification framework was built. The table was pulled from immuneACCESS by TCRdb, which kept in-frame rearrangements only. Such tables lose some clones; where checked, under half of the loss comes from unresolved V genes, and the rest has no known cause. The V and J calls and clone size are taken from that table; D and trimming were inferred from the DNA. The sample profile shows under 200,000 clones; approximately 96% of them were found once. The ten largest clones add up to approximately 1% of the sample.

This chain joins TRBV19 to TRBJ1-1; the D gene cannot be resolved reliably. The origin of this receptor is a woman aged 18-29 years in good health and CMV-seronegative. Input material: PBMCs. The nucleotide sequence is TGTGCCAGTAGTACAACACAGAACACTGAAGCTTTCTTT. It translates to CASSTTQNTEAFF.